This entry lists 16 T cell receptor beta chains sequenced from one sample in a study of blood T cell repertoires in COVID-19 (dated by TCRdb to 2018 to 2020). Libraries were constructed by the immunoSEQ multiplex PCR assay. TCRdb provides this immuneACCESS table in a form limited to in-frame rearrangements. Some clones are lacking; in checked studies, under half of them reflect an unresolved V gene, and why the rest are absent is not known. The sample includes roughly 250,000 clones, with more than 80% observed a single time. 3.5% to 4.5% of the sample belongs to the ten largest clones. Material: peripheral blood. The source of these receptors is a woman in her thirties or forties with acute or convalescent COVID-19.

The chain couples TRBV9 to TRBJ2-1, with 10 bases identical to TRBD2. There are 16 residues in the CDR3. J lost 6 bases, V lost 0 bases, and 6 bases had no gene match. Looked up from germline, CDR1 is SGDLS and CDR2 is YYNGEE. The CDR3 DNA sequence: TGTGCCAGCAGCGTAGTGCTAGCGGGGGATATCAATGAGCAGTTCTTC. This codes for CASSVVLAGDINEQFF.

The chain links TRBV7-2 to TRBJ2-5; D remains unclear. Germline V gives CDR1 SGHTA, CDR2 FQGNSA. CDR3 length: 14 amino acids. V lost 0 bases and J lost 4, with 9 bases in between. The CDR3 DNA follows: TGTGCCAGCAGCTTAGCGAAGCCAGGAGAGACCCAGTACTTC. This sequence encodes CASSLAKPGETQYF. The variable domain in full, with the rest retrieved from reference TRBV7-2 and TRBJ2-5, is GAGVSQSPSNKVTEKGKDVELRCDPISGHTALYWYRQSLGQGLEFLIYFQGNSAPDKSGLPSDRFSAERTGGSVSTLTIQRTQQEDSAVYLCASSLAKPGETQYFGPGTRLLVL.

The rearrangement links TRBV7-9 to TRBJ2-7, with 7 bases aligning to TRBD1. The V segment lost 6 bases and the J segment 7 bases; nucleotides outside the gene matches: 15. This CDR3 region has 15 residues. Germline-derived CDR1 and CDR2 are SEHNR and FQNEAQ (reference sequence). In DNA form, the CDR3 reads TGTGCCAGCAGTTTTTACCGGACAGGAAGGGAGGAGCAGTACGTC. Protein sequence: CASSFYRTGREEQYV.

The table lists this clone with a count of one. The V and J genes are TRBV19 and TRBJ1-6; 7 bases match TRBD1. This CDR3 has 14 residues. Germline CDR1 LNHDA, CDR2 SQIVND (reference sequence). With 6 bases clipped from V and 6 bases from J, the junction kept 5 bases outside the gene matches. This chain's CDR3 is CASRVQGSNSPLHF. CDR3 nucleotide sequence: TGTGCCAGTAGGGTACAGGGGAGTAATTCACCCCTCCACTTT.

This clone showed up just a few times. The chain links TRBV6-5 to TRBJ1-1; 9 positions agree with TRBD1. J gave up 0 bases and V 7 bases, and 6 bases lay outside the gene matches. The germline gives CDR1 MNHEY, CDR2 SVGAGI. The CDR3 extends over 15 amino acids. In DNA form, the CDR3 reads TGTGCCAGCACCCTGACAGGGGGAATGAACACTGAAGCTTTCTTT. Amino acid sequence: CASTLTGGMNTEAFF.

CDR3 amino acids: CASTDQGSSYNSPLHF. CDR3 bases: TGTGCCAGTACCGACCAGGGGAGCTCCTATAATTCACCCCTCCACTTT. The J gene is TRBJ1-6, the V gene TRBV19; tentative D call: TRBD1 (6 bases). Between the trimmed V and J ends, which lost 7 bases and 0 bases, there was a span of 13 bases. The CDR3 extends over 16 amino acids. The germline gives CDR1 LNHDA, CDR2 SQIVND (reference sequence). Drawing the rest from reference TRBV19 and TRBJ1-6, the complete variable domain is DGGITQSPKYLFRKEGQNVTLSCEQNLNHDAMYWYRQDPGQGLRLIYYSQIVNDFQKGDIAEGYSVSREKKESFPLTVTSAQKNPTAFYLCASTDQGSSYNSPLHFGNGTRLTVT.

The CDR3: CASSPLAGSNTEAFF. The DNA for the CDR3 is TGCGCCAGCAGCCCGCTCGCGGGGTCGAACACTGAAGCTTTCTTT. This chain connects TRBV5-1 to TRBJ1-1; unclear D gene. This CDR3 is built from 15 residues. Trimming took off 4 bases at V and 1 base at J, with 14 bases between the two ends. The germline CDR1 and CDR2 sequences are SGHRS and YFSETQ.

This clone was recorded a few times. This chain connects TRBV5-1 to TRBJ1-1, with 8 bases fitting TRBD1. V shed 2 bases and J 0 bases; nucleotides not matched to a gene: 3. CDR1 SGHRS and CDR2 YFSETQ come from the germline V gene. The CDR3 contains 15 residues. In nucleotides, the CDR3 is TGCGCCAGCAGCTTACAGGGGGAAATGAACACTGAAGCTTTCTTT. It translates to CASSLQGEMNTEAFF.

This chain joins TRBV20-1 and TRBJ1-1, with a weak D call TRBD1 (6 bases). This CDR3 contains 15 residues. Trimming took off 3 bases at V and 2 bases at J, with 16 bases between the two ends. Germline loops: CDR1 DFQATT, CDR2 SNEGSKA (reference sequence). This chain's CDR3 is CSASAGAGANTEAFF. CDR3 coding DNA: TGCAGTGCTAGTGCGGGCGCAGGGGCAAACACTGAAGCTTTCTTT.

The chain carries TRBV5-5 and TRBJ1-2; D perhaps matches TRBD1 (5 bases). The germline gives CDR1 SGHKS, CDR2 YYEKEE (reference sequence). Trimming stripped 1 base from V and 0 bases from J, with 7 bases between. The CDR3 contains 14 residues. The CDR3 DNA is TGTGCCAGCAGCTTGCGGGGGACTAACTATGGCTACACCTTC. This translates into CASSLRGTNYGYTF.

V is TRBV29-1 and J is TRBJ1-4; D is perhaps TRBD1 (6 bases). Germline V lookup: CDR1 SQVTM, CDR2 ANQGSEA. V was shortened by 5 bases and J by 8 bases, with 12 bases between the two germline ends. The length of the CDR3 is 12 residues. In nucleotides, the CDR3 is TGCAGCGTTCTATTGACAGGCGAAAAACTGTTTTTT. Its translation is CSVLLTGEKLFF.

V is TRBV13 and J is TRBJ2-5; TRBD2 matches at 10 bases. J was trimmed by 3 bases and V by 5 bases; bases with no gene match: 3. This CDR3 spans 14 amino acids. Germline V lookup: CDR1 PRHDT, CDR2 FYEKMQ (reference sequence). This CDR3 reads CASSEGLAEETQYF. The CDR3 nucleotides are TGTGCCAGCAGCGAAGGACTAGCGGAAGAGACCCAGTACTTC.

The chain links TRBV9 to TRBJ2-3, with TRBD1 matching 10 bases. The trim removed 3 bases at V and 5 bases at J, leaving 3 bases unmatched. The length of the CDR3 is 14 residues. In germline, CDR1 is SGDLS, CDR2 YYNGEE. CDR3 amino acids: CASSEGQGIDTQYF. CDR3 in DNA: TGTGCCAGCAGCGAGGGACAGGGGATAGATACGCAGTATTTT.

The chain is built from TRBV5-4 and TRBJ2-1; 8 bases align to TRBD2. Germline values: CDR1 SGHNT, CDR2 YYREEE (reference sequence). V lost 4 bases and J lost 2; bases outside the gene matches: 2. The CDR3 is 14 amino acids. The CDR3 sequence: CASSGGLAYNEQFF. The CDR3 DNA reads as TGTGCCAGCAGCGGGGGACTAGCCTACAATGAGCAGTTCTTC.

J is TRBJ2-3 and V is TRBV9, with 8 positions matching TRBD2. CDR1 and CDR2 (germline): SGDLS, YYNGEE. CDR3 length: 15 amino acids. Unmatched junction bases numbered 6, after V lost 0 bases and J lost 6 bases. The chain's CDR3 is CASSVGGGGPDTQYF. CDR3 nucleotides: TGTGCCAGCAGCGTAGGCGGCGGGGGGCCCGATACGCAGTATTTT.

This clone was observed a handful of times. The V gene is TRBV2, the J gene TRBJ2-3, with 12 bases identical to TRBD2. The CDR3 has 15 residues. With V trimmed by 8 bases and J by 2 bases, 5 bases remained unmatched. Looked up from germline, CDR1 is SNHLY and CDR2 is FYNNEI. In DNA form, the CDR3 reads TGTGCCAGCCTCGGGACTAGCGGGCTCACAGATACGCAGTATTTT. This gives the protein CASLGTSGLTDTQYF.